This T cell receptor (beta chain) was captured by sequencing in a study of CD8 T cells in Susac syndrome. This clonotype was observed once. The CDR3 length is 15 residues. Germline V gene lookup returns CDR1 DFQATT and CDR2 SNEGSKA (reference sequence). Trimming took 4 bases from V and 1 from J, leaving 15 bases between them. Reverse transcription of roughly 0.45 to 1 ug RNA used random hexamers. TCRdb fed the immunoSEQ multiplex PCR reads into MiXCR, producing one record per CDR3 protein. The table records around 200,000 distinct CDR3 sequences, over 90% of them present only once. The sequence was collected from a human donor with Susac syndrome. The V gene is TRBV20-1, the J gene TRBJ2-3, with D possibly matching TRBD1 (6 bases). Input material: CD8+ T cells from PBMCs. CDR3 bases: TGCAGTGCTATCGGACAGCTAAGCCGCACAGATACGCAGTATTTT. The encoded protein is CSAIGQLSRTDTQYF.